This TCR beta chain originates from a study of human T cells and chemical hapten exposure. About the research overall: 2% DPC was applied to 2 cm by 2 cm of upper inner arm skin for sensitization. Doses of diphenylcyclopropenone went to the patients' scalps weekly throughout the approximately 26-week study. Study-level findings and limits: Significantly more large CDR3 similarity clusters were formed by expanded TCRs than by controls.

The germline V gene encodes CDR1 MNHEY and CDR2 SMNVEV (reference sequence). There are 14 residues in the CDR3. V trimming: 5 bases; J trimming: 4 bases; junction bases outside the gene matches: 5. Indicated time point: pre-sensitization, week 0. The treatment: therapeutic diphenylcyclopropenone sensitization with weekly scalp DPC. Points on this clonotype: Its antigen remains unknown.

Unique molecular identifiers were affixed to discrete cDNA molecules within the library. TCRdb re-analysed the RACE reads in MiXCR, keeping a single row per CDR3 protein. The sample has 200,000 to 300,000 distinct CDR3 sequences, about 9.4% seen once; the top ten hold about 2.1%. The chain employs TRBV27 and TRBJ2-1; 7 nucleotides align to TRBD1. The clonotype originates from a woman aged 40 to 50 with alopecia areata. Some clones in this sample may be carry-over from other donors' samples. The sample here was whole blood, taken in connection with sensitization to the hapten diphenylcyclopropenone (DPC). CDR3 bases: TGTGCCAGCAGTCCCCAGGGACAGTACAATGAGCAGTTCTTC. It translates to CASSPQGQYNEQFF.